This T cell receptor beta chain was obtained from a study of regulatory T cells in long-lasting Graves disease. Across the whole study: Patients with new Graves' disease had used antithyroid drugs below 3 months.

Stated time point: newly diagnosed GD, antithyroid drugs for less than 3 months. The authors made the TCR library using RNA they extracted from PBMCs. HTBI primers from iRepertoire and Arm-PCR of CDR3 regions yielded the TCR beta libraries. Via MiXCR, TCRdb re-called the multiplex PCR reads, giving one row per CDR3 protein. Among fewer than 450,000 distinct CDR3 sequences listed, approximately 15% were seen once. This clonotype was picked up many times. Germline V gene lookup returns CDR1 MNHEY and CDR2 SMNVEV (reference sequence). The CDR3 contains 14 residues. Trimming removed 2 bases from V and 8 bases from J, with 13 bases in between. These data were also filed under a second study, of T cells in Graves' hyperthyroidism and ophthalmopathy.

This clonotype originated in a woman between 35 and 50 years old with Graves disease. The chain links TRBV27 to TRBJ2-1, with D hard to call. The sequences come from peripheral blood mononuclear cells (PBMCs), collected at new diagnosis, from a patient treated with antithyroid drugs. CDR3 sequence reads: CASSLVGSFHEQFF. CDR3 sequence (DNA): TGTGCCAGCAGTTTAGTTGGTAGCTTCCATGAGCAGTTCTTC.